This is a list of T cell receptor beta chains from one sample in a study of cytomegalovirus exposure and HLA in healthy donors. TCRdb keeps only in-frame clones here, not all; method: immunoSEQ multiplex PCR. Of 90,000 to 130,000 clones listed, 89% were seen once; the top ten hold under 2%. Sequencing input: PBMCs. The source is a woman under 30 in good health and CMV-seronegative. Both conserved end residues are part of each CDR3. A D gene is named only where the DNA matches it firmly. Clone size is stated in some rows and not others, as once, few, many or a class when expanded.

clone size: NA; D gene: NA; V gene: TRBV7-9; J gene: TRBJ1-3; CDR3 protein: CASSLPGDASGNTIYF; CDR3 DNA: TGTGCCAGCAGCCTCCCAGGGGATGCCTCTGGAAACACCATATATTTT
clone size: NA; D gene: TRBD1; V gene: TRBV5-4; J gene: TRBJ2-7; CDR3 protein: CASSRGDGTGSYEQYF; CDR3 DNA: TGTGCCAGCAGCCGAGGGGACGGGACAGGCTCCTACGAGCAGTACTTC
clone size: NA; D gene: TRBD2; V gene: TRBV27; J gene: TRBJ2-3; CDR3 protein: CASAPSGGGGDTQYF; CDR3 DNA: TGTGCCAGCGCCCCTAGCGGGGGGGGCGGGGATACGCAGTATTTT
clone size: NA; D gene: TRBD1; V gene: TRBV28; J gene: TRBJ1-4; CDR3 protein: CASSPQGQGREKLFF; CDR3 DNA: TGTGCCAGCAGTCCCCAGGGACAGGGACGCGAAAAACTGTTTTTT
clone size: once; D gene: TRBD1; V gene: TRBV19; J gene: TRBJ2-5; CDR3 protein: CASSIRQGQETQYF; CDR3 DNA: TGTGCCAGTAGTATAAGACAGGGCCAAGAGACCCAGTACTTC
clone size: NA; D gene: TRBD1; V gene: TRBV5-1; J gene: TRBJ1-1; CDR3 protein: CASSETGKRPLNTEAFF; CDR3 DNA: TGCGCCAGCAGCGAGACAGGGAAACGACCCTTGAACACTGAAGCTTTCTTT
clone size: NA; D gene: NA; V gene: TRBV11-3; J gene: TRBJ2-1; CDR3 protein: CASSLGGRYNEQFF; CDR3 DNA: TGTGCCAGCAGCTTAGGGGGGCGATACAATGAGCAGTTCTTC
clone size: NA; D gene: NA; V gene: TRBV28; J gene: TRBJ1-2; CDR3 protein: CASTNGYGYTF; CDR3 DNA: TGTGCCAGCACTAATGGCTATGGCTACACCTTC
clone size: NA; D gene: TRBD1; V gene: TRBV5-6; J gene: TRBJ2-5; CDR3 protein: CASSRTTGAPTQYF; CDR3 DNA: TGTGCCAGCAGCCGAACAACAGGGGCCCCGACCCAGTACTTC
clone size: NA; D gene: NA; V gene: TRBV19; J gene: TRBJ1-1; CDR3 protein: CASSIRDTEAFF; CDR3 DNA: TGTGCCAGTAGTATACGGGACACTGAAGCTTTCTTT
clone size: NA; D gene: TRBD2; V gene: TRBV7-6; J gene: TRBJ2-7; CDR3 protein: CASSPTLLETSGRGGYEQYF; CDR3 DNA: TGTGCCAGCAGCCCCACCCTCTTGGAGACTAGCGGCCGCGGGGGTTACGAGCAGTACTTC
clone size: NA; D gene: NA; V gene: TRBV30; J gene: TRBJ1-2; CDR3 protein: CAWKGITGPNYGYTF; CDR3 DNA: TGTGCCTGGAAGGGAATAACAGGACCTAACTATGGCTACACCTTC